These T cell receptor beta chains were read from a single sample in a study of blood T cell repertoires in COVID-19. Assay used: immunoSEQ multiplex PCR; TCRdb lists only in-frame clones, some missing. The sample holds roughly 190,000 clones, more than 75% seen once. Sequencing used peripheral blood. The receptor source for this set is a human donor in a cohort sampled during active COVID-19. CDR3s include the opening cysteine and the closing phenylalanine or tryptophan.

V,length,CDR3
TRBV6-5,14,CASSYSQGAETQYF
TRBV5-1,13,CASSFGVSYEQYF
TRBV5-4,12,CASSSPGDTQYF
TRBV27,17,CASRTTGVWGYNSPLHF
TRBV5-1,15,CASSLVGRVTDTQYF
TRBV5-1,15,CASSLGSGVRSPLHF
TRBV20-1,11,CSAPSGYEQFF
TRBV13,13,CASSLGPLARLYF
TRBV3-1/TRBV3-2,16,CASSRYSASSYNEQFF
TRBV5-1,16,CASSLVGGAVNTEAFF
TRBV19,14,CASSRLAESYEQYF
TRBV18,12,CASSPGGNTQYF
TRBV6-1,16,CASSEALRGGAGGYTF
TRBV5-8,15,CASASRLSGQYEQYF
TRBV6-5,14,CASSRDRAIGELFF
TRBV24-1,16,CATSESGTSSYNEQFF
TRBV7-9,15,CASSLDWTRPYEQYF
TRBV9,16,CASSPGLAEGEETQYF
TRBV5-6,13,CASSWGTGFGYTF
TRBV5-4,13,CASSSIMNTEAFF
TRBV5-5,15,CASSSQGAAGNTIYF
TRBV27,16,CASTQLAGWYQETQYF
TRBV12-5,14,CASGTGSSTDTQYF
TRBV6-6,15,CASSLGQGAVGELFF
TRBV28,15,CASSLSGTGSYEQYF
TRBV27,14,CASSSQQGGTEAFF
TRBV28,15,CASSYGGGSNQPQHF
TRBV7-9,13,CASSLGTFPLYTF
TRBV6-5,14,CASSYERLNTEAFF
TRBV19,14,CASSIEGRGSPLHF
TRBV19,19,CASSIWRGTGGSGANVLTF
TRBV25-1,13,CASSPGFGSPLHF
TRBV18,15,CASSPRTGSGTEAFF